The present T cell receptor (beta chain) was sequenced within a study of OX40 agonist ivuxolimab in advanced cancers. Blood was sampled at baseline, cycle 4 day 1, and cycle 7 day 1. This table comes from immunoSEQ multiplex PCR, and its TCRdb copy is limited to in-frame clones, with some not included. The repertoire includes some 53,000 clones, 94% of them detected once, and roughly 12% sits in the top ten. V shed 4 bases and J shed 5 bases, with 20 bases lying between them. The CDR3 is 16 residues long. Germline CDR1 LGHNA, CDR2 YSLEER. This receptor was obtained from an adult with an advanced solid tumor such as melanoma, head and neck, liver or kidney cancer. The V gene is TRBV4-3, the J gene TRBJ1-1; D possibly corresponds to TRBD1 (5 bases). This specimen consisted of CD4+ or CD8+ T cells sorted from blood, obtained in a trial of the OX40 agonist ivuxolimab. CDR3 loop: CASSPHGAPGSTEAFF. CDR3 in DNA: TGCGCCAGCAGCCCCCACGGGGCGCCGGGAAGTACTGAAGCTTTCTTT.